This entry concerns a single T cell receptor beta chain. Its antigen is currently not known. The sample holds no much larger clone one base away, and base qualities are not on file. Per the publication, the time point label means: peripheral blood 6 weeks after treatment start. A cohort of 25 to 30 patients with locally advanced or metastatic urothelial carcinoma, treated at Memorial Sloan Kettering on a trial protocol, was included. Peripheral blood mononuclear cells were collected pretreatment and during treatment, with between 1 and 8 total time points obtained per patient. The Qiagen DNeasy Blood extraction kit was used to purify genomic DNA from total PBMCs and tumor samples. PBMCs were collected pretreatment and during treatment and were isolated and stored as previously described. To estimate absolute template abundance from read counts, synthetic TCR analog templates were spiked into each PCR. TCRbeta CDR3 regions were amplified from genomic DNA with bias-controlled V and J gene primers using the immunoSEQ assay. Rearranged TCRbeta segments were sequenced at approximately 20X coverage. The study's own analysis went as follows. Clustering was used to correct sequencing errors, and CDR3s were annotated against IMGT so that V, D and J genes could be assigned. Only productive TCRbeta rearrangements were used in downstream analyses, excluding out-of-frame or stop-codon sequences. Clonality was computed as one minus Shannon entropy normalized by the log of the number of unique productive sequences. Clones differing between time points or between blood and tumor were identified by Fisher's exact test with Benjamini-Hochberg correction at adjusted p below 0.01. In TCRdb, the immuneACCESS table is reduced to in-frame sequences with V and J assigned. These tables do not hold every clone; where another copy was compared, an unresolved V gene accounts for under half, and the others remain unexplained. From that table come the V and J calls and clone size; the DNA was used to work out D and trimming. Present in this sample are tens of thousands of clones, 88% of which were seen just once. The top ten clones comprise about 11% of the sample.

This sample was taken from a study of PD-L1 blockade in urothelial cancer (dated by TCRdb to about 2017). About the full investigation: Therapy was started at some point between 2013 and 2015 for all patients, and atezolizumab 1,200 mg was administered intravenously every 3 weeks. Whole exome sequencing and RNA sequencing of pretreatment tumors were performed alongside TCR sequencing in the same patients. Blood samples yielded a median of roughly 140,000 T cells and tens of thousands of unique TCRs, with median clonality 0.080. Blood samples were analyzed at 3 weeks after treatment start (second dose) and at 6 weeks after treatment start. Somatic, immune and clinical correlates of response to PD-L1 blockade with atezolizumab in urothelial cancer were the focus of an exploratory multi-omic analysis. About 90% of the 29 patients were males with bladder-origin urothelial cancer, and about 60% of the 29 reported a prior smoking history. Pretreatment tumor samples, along with matched peripheral blood serially collected before and after atezolizumab treatment, were subjected to TCR sequencing. An ECOG performance status of 0 or 1 was recorded for the patients, and 0 to 3 prior chemotherapy regimens had been received by the patients. Durable clinical benefit was defined as progression-free survival longer than 6 months, and TCR features were also tested against progression-free and overall survival. Eight to ten patients achieved durable clinical benefit and approximately 20 did not. Pretreatment blood TCR-seq was available for 27 to 30 patients, at least one posttreatment blood collection was obtained for about 24 patients, and tumor TCR-seq was available for about 24 patients.

Paper-wide results and their limitations: At 3 weeks after the start of treatment, tumor-associated TCR clones in peripheral blood had expanded more in patients with durable benefit (n of about 21, p = 0.022). A pretreatment peripheral blood TCR clonality below the median was linked to improved progression-free and overall survival. Because of the small sample size (n ≈ 31) and the many exploratory analyses performed, the results are intended to be regarded as hypothesis-generating.

The germline V gene gives CDR1 as SGDLS and CDR2 as YYNGEE. V is reduced by 1 base and J by 0 bases, leaving a spacing of 4 bases between them. The CDR3 has 13 amino acids, counting the end cysteine and phenylalanine. Solely the CDR3 DNA is kept, with 39 bases framed from the first base. The sequence is built from TRBV9 and TRBJ2-5; the D segment cannot be called with confidence. The source of this sequence is a man aged 55 to 70 with urothelial cancer. The starting material was PBMCs, obtained around atezolizumab (anti-PD-L1) treatment. The CDR3 loop reads CASSVRYQETQYF. The DNA reads TGTGCCAGCAGCGTACGGTACCAAGAGACCCAGTACTTC. Reference TRBV9 and TRBJ2-5 proteins supply the regions before and after the CDR3; the full variable domain is: DSGVTQTPKHLITATGQRVTLRCSPRSGDLSVYWYQQSLDQGLQFLIQYYNGEERAKGNILERFSAQQFPDLHSELNLSSLELGDSALYFCASSVRYQETQYFGPGTRLLVL.